This T cell receptor beta chain was identified in a study of OX40 agonist ivuxolimab in advanced cancers. Across the whole study: Eligibility admitted prior anti-PD-1, anti-PD-L1 or anti-CTLA-4 therapy; about 40% had some. Study-level points and caveats: The average count of expanded clones was higher among CD8+ T cells than among CD4+.

Germline V gene sequence: CDR1 SGDLS, CDR2 YYNGEE. CDR3 length: 14 amino acids. This clone appeared a single time. Antigen unknown. Assay: immunoSEQ multiplex PCR; the TCRdb copy retains only in-frame clones and omits some. Of roughly 100,000 clones listed, about 86% are singletons. The genes are TRBV9 and TRBJ2-5, with D tentatively TRBD2 (6 bases). The J call may be incorrect, as the DNA end agrees better with TRBJ2-7. This specimen consisted of CD4+ or CD8+ T cells sorted from blood, obtained in a trial of the OX40 agonist ivuxolimab. The source is an adult with an advanced solid tumor such as melanoma, head and neck, liver or kidney cancer. The chain's CDR3 is CASSVGTSSGEQYF. DNA of the CDR3: TGTGCCAGCAGCGTAGGTACTAGCTCGGGCGAGCAGTACTTC.